Following are 10 T cell receptor beta chains from one sample sequenced in a study of cytomegalovirus exposure and HLA in healthy donors. The PCR made use of 60 Vbeta and 13 Jbeta primers. The method was immunoSEQ multiplex PCR; TCRdb's version includes in-frame clones alone and lacks a portion of them. Here the sample spans a few hundred thousand clones, more than 80% being singletons. Sequencing was carried out using PBMCs. Receptor source: a man aged 25-45 years in good health and CMV-seronegative.

The J gene is TRBJ2-5, the V gene TRBV15; 10 positions match TRBD2. V lost 3 bases to trimming and J lost 2 bases; unmatched junction nucleotides: 6. The CDR3 is made up of 16 amino acids. Germline CDR1 and CDR2: LNHNV and YYDKDF (reference sequence). CDR3 nucleotides: TGTGCCACCAGCAGGGATTCAGCGGGGGGGCAAGAGACCCAGTACTTC. Protein: CATSRDSAGGQETQYF.

The chain recombines TRBV7-9 with TRBJ1-4; 12 positions match TRBD1. The CDR3 runs to 15 residues. Trimming took 5 bases from V and 9 from J; bases not matched to a gene: 7. Germline loops: CDR1 SEHNR, CDR2 FQNEAQ (reference sequence). This CDR3 is CASSPPGTGGQKLFF. The CDR3 DNA reads as TGTGCCAGCAGCCCCCCCGGGACAGGGGGCCAAAAACTGTTTTTT.

The sample holds a few counts of this clone. CDR3 region: CASSPGLPSYEQYF. In DNA form, the CDR3 reads TGTGCCAGCAGCCCGGGACTGCCTTCCTACGAGCAGTACTTC. The V call is TRBV7-9, the J call TRBJ2-7; D is possibly TRBD2 (6 bases). Germline V gene sequence: CDR1 SEHNR, CDR2 FQNEAQ (reference sequence). The length of the CDR3 is 14 residues. With 5 bases removed from V and 1 base from J, the gap between germline ends came to 12 bases.

This chain links TRBV9 with TRBJ2-3, with TRBD2 matching 10 bases. Germline values: CDR1 SGDLS, CDR2 YYNGEE. CDR3 length equals 16 residues. The trim removed 0 bases at V and 6 bases at J, leaving 7 bases unmatched. The CDR3 DNA reads TGTGCCAGCAGCGTAGTAGCTAGCGGGGGATTGGATACGCAGTATTTT. It yields the protein CASSVVASGGLDTQYF.

As regards this clone: One end of the junction fails to match germline, which may point to a read error. The chain carries TRBV5-1 and TRBJ2-7; TRBD2 is a possible D gene (5 bases). Per germline, CDR1 SGHRS and CDR2 YFSETQ. The CDR3 extends over 10 amino acids. The chain's CDR3 is CASSFPPGNF. Written as DNA, the CDR3 is TGCGCCAGCAGCTTCCCACCGGGGAACTTC.

The gene calls are TRBV16 and TRBJ1-5; D remains unclear. The CDR3 has 13 residues. The germline CDR1 and CDR2 sequences are KGHSY and FQNENV. The V end lost 4 bases, the J end lost 13 bases, and 17 bases lay between the germline ends. This chain's CDR3 is CASSRSGGGVQHF. DNA of the CDR3: TGTGCCAGCAGCCGAAGCGGCGGCGGGGTTCAGCATTTT. Drawing the rest from reference TRBV16 and TRBJ1-5, the complete variable domain is GEEVAQTPKHLVRGEGQKAKLYCAPIKGHSYVFWYQQVLKNEFKFLISFQNENVFDETGMPKERFSAKCLPNSPCSLEIQATKLEDSAVYFCASSRSGGGVQHFGDGTRLSIL.

The V call is TRBV10-3, the J call TRBJ1-5; D gene uncertain. Germline V CDR1 and CDR2: ENHRY, SYGVKD. The CDR3 is made up of 15 amino acids. Trimming removed 0 bases from V and 1 base from J, with 7 bases in between. CDR3 sequence (DNA): TGTGCCATCAGTGAGTCGGCGAGGAGCAATCAGCCCCAGCATTTT. Protein product: CAISESARSNQPQHF.

Remarks on this clone: The junction shows a germline mismatch at one end, possibly a read error. This chain joins TRBV7-8 and TRBJ2-1, with a weak D call TRBD2 (6 bases). The CDR3 contains 15 residues. Germline V CDR1 and CDR2: SGHVS, FQNEAQ. The CDR3 bases are TGTGCCAGCCGCTTACGGGGGAGCTCCTACAATGAGCAGTTCTTC. Amino acid sequence: CASRLRGSSYNEQFF.

V gene TRBV18 combines with J gene TRBJ2-7; a weak D match, TRBD1 (5 bases). Deletions cut 3 bases from V and 0 bases from J, with 9 bases between. The CDR3 totals 14 residues. Per germline, CDR1 KGHSH and CDR2 LQKENI. The CDR3 reads CASSPTVLSYEQYF. The CDR3 nucleotides are TGTGCCAGCTCACCGACAGTTCTCTCCTACGAGCAGTACTTC.

The gene calls are TRBV11-2 and TRBJ1-6; D is perhaps TRBD1 (6 bases). Trimming shortened V by 5 bases and J by 1 base, and 12 bases separated the two germline ends. From germline, CDR1 is SGHAT and CDR2 FQNNGV. CDR3 length: 16 residues. The CDR3 bases are TGTGCCAGCAGCCAAGGGGGTTTTTCCTATAATTCACCCCTCCACTTT. It encodes CASSQGGFSYNSPLHF.